Following are 20 T cell receptor beta chains from one sample sequenced in a study of shared T cell receptors in the human thymus. Repertoires were generated with immunoSEQ multiplex PCR, while TCRdb's copy carries only in-frame clones and drops some. Here the sample spans roughly 710,000 clones, approximately 83% being singletons. This same sample was also part of a study on human thymus T cells.

Sequenced: thymocytes. All receptors come from a girl in the first two years of life with a congenital heart defect.

The CDR3: CASSLALLEETQYF. The CDR3 nucleotides are TGTGCCAGCAGCTTGGCACTCCTAGAAGAGACCCAGTACTTC. This sequence joins TRBV5-5 and TRBJ2-5; no reliable D call. This CDR3 is built from 14 residues. Looked up from germline, CDR1 is SGHKS and CDR2 is YYEKEE (reference sequence). V was clipped by 0 bases and J by 3 bases, with 9 bases between them.

The genes are TRBV7-2 and TRBJ1-2; TRBD1 might be the D (6 bases). The germline V gene encodes CDR1 SGHTA and CDR2 FQGNSA. V lost 5 bases, J lost 6 bases, and 10 bases lay in between. This CDR3 has 12 residues. CDR3 protein: CASSEPGDGYTF. CDR3 in DNA: TGTGCCAGCAGCGAACCAGGGGATGGCTACACCTTC.

This chain uses TRBV5-6 with TRBJ1-1, with D perhaps TRBD1 (5 bases). The germline V gene encodes CDR1 SGHDT and CDR2 YYEEEE. Trimming stripped 1 base from V and 0 bases from J, with 19 bases between. This CDR3 has 18 residues. The CDR3 region has the DNA TGTGCCAGCAGCTTGAGGGGTTGGGCCTACACTTTGAACACTGAAGCTTTCTTT. Its translation is CASSLRGWAYTLNTEAFF.

This clone was counted only a few times. This chain joins TRBV4-3 and TRBJ1-2; D gene unclear. The CDR3 consists of 11 residues. Germline V CDR1 and CDR2: LGHNA, YSLEER. V was cut by 1 base and J by 10 bases, with 7 bases left in between. This chain's CDR3 is CASSQGGYYTF. CDR3 DNA sequence: TGCGCCAGCAGCCAAGGCGGTTACTACACCTTC.

The V call is TRBV10-3, the J call TRBJ1-1, with 7 nucleotides matching TRBD1. CDR3 length: 13 residues. Germline CDR1 and CDR2: ENHRY and SYGVKD. J lost 5 bases, V lost 4 bases, and 4 bases had no gene match. The CDR3 protein is CAISGDSLTEAFF. The DNA of the CDR3 is TGTGCCATCAGTGGGGACAGTCTAACTGAAGCTTTCTTT.

The V gene is TRBV7-2, the J gene TRBJ2-7, with D tentatively TRBD2 (5 bases). This CDR3 region has 15 residues. Germline V CDR1 and CDR2: SGHTA, FQGNSA. V dropped 0 bases and J dropped 6 bases, with 15 bases sitting between them. The CDR3 coding sequence is TGTGCCAGCAGCTTAGCAGTTGGATCCGGAGGCGAGCAGTACTTC. It translates to CASSLAVGSGGEQYF.

The chain is built from TRBV10-3 and TRBJ1-2, with 10 positions matching TRBD1. The CDR3 has 18 residues. Germline-derived CDR1 and CDR2 are ENHRY and SYGVKD. The J segment lost 4 bases and the V segment lost 6 bases, leaving 17 bases of the junction unmatched. The CDR3 region is CAIRDRGPTSAPGYGYTF. DNA for the CDR3: TGTGCCATCAGAGACAGGGGGCCAACCTCCGCTCCCGGCTATGGCTACACCTTC.

This sequence joins TRBV27 and TRBJ2-3, with 14 bases identical to TRBD2. V shed 6 bases, J shed 2 bases, and the junction held 7 bases outside the gene matches. This CDR3 contains 17 residues. Germline values: CDR1 MNHEY, CDR2 SMNVEV (reference sequence). CDR3 DNA: TGTGCCAGCAGCCCTAGACTAGCGGGGGGGCTCACAGATACGCAGTATTTT. The encoded protein is CASSPRLAGGLTDTQYF.

The V and J genes are TRBV21-1 and TRBJ2-1; the D segment call TRBD2 is taken from the table without a DNA check. TRBV21-1 is marked as a pseudogene. The CDR3 is 19 residues long. CDR3 amino acids: CASSSWGCCVGGNVDEQFF. The DNA of the CDR3 is TGTGCCAGCAGCTCCTGGGGGTGTTGTGTGGGGGGAAATGTGGATGAGCAGTTCTTC.

The V and J genes are TRBV9 and TRBJ1-2; 7 nucleotides line up with TRBD1. This CDR3 contains 15 residues. Germline assignment: CDR1 SGDLS and CDR2 YYNGEE. V trimming: 4 bases; J trimming: 4 bases; junction bases outside the gene matches: 10. CDR3 sequence: CASSPILTGPYGYTF. The CDR3 nucleotides read TGTGCCAGCAGCCCTATATTGACAGGGCCCTATGGCTACACCTTC.

This clone has more than one count but fewer than ten. The V call is TRBV18, the J call TRBJ1-1; no clear D. V was shortened by 6 bases and J by 0 bases, with 8 bases between the two germline ends. This CDR3 has 13 residues. CDR1 and CDR2 (germline): KGHSH, LQKENI. CDR3 nucleotide sequence: TGTGCCAGCTCCGTGGCCCTGAACACTGAAGCTTTCTTT. Translated, it gives CASSVALNTEAFF.

V is TRBV30 and J is TRBJ2-2; D is possibly TRBD1 (6 bases). The CDR3 is 15 amino acids. V was trimmed by 0 bases and J by 2 bases, leaving 10 bases between them. Germline values: CDR1 GTSNPN, CDR2 SVGIG (reference sequence). The CDR3: CAWSVQGSNTGELFF. In nucleotides, the CDR3 is TGTGCCTGGAGTGTACAGGGTAGTAACACCGGGGAGCTGTTTTTT.

The V gene is TRBV10-3, the J gene TRBJ1-4; 9 nucleotides line up with TRBD1. Per the germline V gene, CDR1 is ENHRY and CDR2 is SYGVKD. CDR3 length: 17 residues. V lost 0 bases and J lost 5; bases outside the gene matches: 7. CDR3 protein: CAISESPTGGGNEKLFF. The CDR3 coding sequence is TGTGCCATCAGTGAGTCTCCGACAGGGGGGGGGAATGAAAAACTGTTTTTT.

The rearrangement links TRBV4-2 to TRBJ2-1, with TRBD2 matching over 14 bases. Per the germline V gene, CDR1 is LGHNA and CDR2 is YNFKEQ. CDR3 size: 16 residues. With 3 bases clipped from V and 6 bases from J, the junction kept 4 bases outside the gene matches. In DNA form, the CDR3 reads TGTGCCAGCAGCCAGGGGACTAGCGGGGGTCTCAATGAGCAGTTCTTC. As protein: CASSQGTSGGLNEQFF.

The V call is TRBV5-1, the J call TRBJ1-2; D remains ambiguous. The germline V gene has CDR1 SGHRS and CDR2 YFSETQ. V lost 3 bases and J 5 bases, leaving 29 bases between the germline ends. This CDR3 is 19 amino acids long. CDR3 loop: CASSSRGKQRVPDKYGYTF. CDR3 bases: TGCGCCAGCAGCTCTCGGGGTAAGCAACGGGTTCCTGATAAATATGGCTACACCTTC.

J is TRBJ2-3 and V is TRBV6-4; D may be TRBD1 (6 bases). The germline CDR1 and CDR2 sequences are MRHNA and SNTAGT. The CDR3 consists of 16 residues. V lost 3 bases and J 2 bases, leaving 15 bases between the germline ends. The CDR3 here is CASSDGDRSHTDTQYF. The CDR3 DNA reads TGTGCCAGCAGTGATGGAGACAGGTCCCACACAGATACGCAGTATTTT.

The chain combines TRBV15 with TRBJ2-7; 7 bases fit TRBD1. CDR3 length equals 14 residues. The junction had 4 bases not matched to a gene; V was cut back by 3 bases and J by 2 bases. Germline lookup yields CDR1 LNHNV and CDR2 YYDKDF (reference sequence). Here the CDR3 DNA reads TGTGCCACCAGCAGGGGGACAGCAACCTACGAGCAGTACTTC. Translating it yields CATSRGTATYEQYF. The full variable domain, rest sourced from reference TRBV15 and TRBJ2-7, is DAMVIQNPRYQVTQFGKPVTLSCSQTLNHNVMYWYQQKSSQAPKLLFHYYDKDFNNEADTPDNFQSRRPNTSFCFLDIRSPGLGDTAMYLCATSRGTATYEQYFGPGTRLTVT.

The chain is built from TRBV20-1 and TRBJ1-4; the D gene is possibly TRBD1 (6 bases). The CDR3 totals 11 residues. Germline-derived CDR1 and CDR2 are DFQATT and SNEGSKA (reference sequence). The V and J ends lost 5 bases and 8 bases respectively, with 9 bases between them. The CDR3 here is CSAGRGEKLFF. For the CDR3, the DNA is TGCAGTGCTGGGAGGGGGGAAAAACTGTTTTTT.

The chain employs TRBV15 and TRBJ1-1; D is perhaps TRBD1 (5 bases). The CDR3 sequence is 14 residues long. CDR1 and CDR2 (germline): LNHNV, YYDKDF (reference sequence). V lost 3 bases and J 4 bases, leaving 12 bases between the germline ends. The CDR3 DNA follows: TGTGCCACCAGCAGCCCCAGGGTCGGCACTGAAGCTTTCTTT. It specifies CATSSPRVGTEAFF.

The CDR3 is CASSIGRGGSYNSPLHF. The CDR3 DNA follows: TGTGCCAGTAGTATCGGCCGGGGAGGCTCCTATAATTCACCCCTCCACTTT. The chain carries TRBV19 and TRBJ1-6; D gene ambiguous. The CDR3 is 17 amino acids. Trimming shortened V by 3 bases and J by 0 bases, and 12 bases separated the two germline ends. Germline CDR1 reads LNHDA; CDR2 reads SQIVND (reference sequence). The full variable domain, its missing parts supplied by reference TRBV19 and TRBJ1-6, is DGGITQSPKYLFRKEGQNVTLSCEQNLNHDAMYWYRQDPGQGLRLIYYSQIVNDFQKGDIAEGYSVSREKKESFPLTVTSAQKNPTAFYLCASSIGRGGSYNSPLHFGNGTRLTVT.